These 2 T cell receptor beta chains were sequenced from one sample in a study of blood T cell repertoires in COVID-19. Profiling relied on immunoSEQ multiplex PCR, and the TCRdb table lists in-frame clones only, not all of them. The table lists roughly 100,000 clones, 70% to 90% of them singletons. The specimen sequenced was peripheral blood. Receptors were obtained from a man aged 50 to 59 in a cohort sampled during active COVID-19.

The sample holds a few counts of this clone. The rearrangement joins TRBV10-3 to TRBJ1-5; 10 bases map to TRBD1. The germline V gene has CDR1 ENHRY and CDR2 SYGVKD. Unmatched junction bases numbered 11, after V lost 0 bases and J lost 9 bases. The CDR3 loop spans 17 amino acids. The CDR3 region is CAISESNFGTGVGPQHF. As DNA, the CDR3 is TGTGCCATCAGTGAGTCTAATTTCGGGACAGGGGTCGGGCCCCAGCATTTT.

This rearrangement joins TRBV6-6 to TRBJ2-2; unclear D gene. CDR3 size: 11 residues. The V end lost 4 bases, the J end lost 8 bases, and 5 bases lay between the germline ends. Germline-derived CDR1 and CDR2 are MNHNY and SVGAGI (reference sequence). This CDR3 reads CASSSAGELFF. CDR3 coding DNA: TGTGCCAGCAGTTCCGCGGGGGAGCTGTTTTTT.